The 10 T cell receptor beta chains below come from one sample, sequenced in a study of cytomegalovirus exposure and HLA in healthy donors. It was with 60 Vbeta and 13 Jbeta primers that the PCR ran. Data came from immunoSEQ multiplex PCR; TCRdb stores just in-frame clones and leaves some out. The table has more than 150,000 clones, over 80% seen once. Sequencing was done on a sample of PBMCs. These receptors came from a middle-aged man in good health and CMV-seronegative.

This chain uses TRBV25-1 with TRBJ2-1; 7 bases are shared with TRBD1. The CDR3 is 16 amino acids. The junction had 8 bases not matched to a gene; V was cut back by 4 bases and J by 2 bases. Germline assignment: CDR1 MGHDK and CDR2 SYGVNS. The CDR3 DNA reads as TGTGCCAGCAGTGGACATACCGGGACAGCCTACAATGAGCAGTTCTTC. Protein sequence: CASSGHTGTAYNEQFF.

The table lists this clone with a count of one. J is TRBJ2-1 and V is TRBV1; the DNA was not compared with TRBD2, the D call given in the table. TRBV1 has pseudogene status. This CDR3 region has 16 residues. The CDR3 sequence: CTSSQDKKTEPNEQFF. In DNA form, the CDR3 reads TGCACCAGCAGCCAAGATAAAAAGACTGAGCCTAATGAGCAGTTCTTC.

The V and J genes are TRBV14 and TRBJ1-4; no clear D gene. The CDR3 runs to 13 residues. Germline V gene lookup returns CDR1 SGHDN and CDR2 FVKESK. V shed 4 bases and J shed 5 bases, with 8 bases lying between them. This CDR3 is CASSRGLNEKLFF. The CDR3 DNA reads TGTGCCAGCAGCCGAGGACTAAATGAAAAACTGTTTTTT.

Regarding this clone: The junction and the germline gene differ at one end; a read error may be behind it. The chain uses TRBV7-9 and TRBJ2-7, with TRBD2 identical over 11 bases. The CDR3 is 16 residues long. Germline CDR1 is SEHNR and CDR2 is FQNEAQ (reference sequence). CDR3 DNA: TGTTCCAGCAGCTCGAGCAGTCTAGCGGGGGGTTACGAGCAGTACTTC. This encodes CSSSSSSLAGGYEQYF.

The genes are TRBV27 and TRBJ2-7; TRBD1 matches 8 bases. After removal of 8 bases from V and 0 bases from J, the junction contained 24 bases not matched to a gene. Germline V gene sequence: CDR1 MNHEY, CDR2 SMNVEV (reference sequence). This CDR3 is built from 20 residues. The CDR3 DNA is TGTGCCAGCGGCCCGAACCCGGGACAGGCCTCCAAAGGAAGCTCCTACGAGCAGTACTTC. This translates into CASGPNPGQASKGSSYEQYF.

This sequence joins TRBV19 and TRBJ2-7; D possibly corresponds to TRBD2 (5 bases). Germline CDR1 is LNHDA and CDR2 is SQIVND (reference sequence). This CDR3 spans 15 amino acids. Trimming removed 0 bases from V and 0 bases from J, with 9 bases in between. CDR3: CASSIDLGISYEQYF. The CDR3 coding sequence is TGTGCCAGTAGTATAGATCTCGGGATCTCCTACGAGCAGTACTTC.

The chain joins TRBV5-6 to TRBJ1-2; a possible D gene is TRBD1 (5 bases). The CDR3 covers 16 residues. CDR1 is SGHDT, CDR2 YYEEEE, per germline. V lost 2 bases and J 1 base, leaving 15 bases between the germline ends. The CDR3 region is CASSFWGGRSNYGYTF. CDR3 in DNA: TGTGCCAGCAGCTTCTGGGGGGGACGGAGTAACTATGGCTACACCTTC. The whole variable domain, remainder taken from reference TRBV5-6 and TRBJ1-2, is DAGVTQSPTHLIKTRGQQVTLRCSPKSGHDTVSWYQQALGQGPQFIFQYYEEEERQRGNFPDRFSGHQFPNYSSELNVNALLLGDSALYLCASSFWGGRSNYGYTFGSGTRLTVV.

The chain is built from TRBV7-2 and TRBJ2-3; D remains ambiguous. Germline values: CDR1 SGHTA, CDR2 FQGNSA. The CDR3 loop spans 12 amino acids. V was clipped by 6 bases and J by 8 bases, with 12 bases between them. CDR3 DNA sequence: TGTGCCAGCAGTGTGAGCTCCGGTACGCAGTATTTT. Its translation: CASSVSSGTQYF.

The rearrangement joins TRBV14 to TRBJ2-7; D is uncertain. The CDR3 is 13 residues long. From germline, CDR1 is SGHDN and CDR2 FVKESK. The ends were cut back, 0 bases at V and 6 bases at J, with 9 bases in the middle. DNA of the CDR3: TGTGCCAGCAGCCAAGACCAGGTGGGCGAGCAGTACTTC. Its protein product is CASSQDQVGEQYF.

The chain couples TRBV6-1 to TRBJ1-2, with a possible D match to TRBD1 (6 bases). V lost 7 bases and J 6 bases, leaving 18 bases between the germline ends. CDR3 size: 14 residues. The germline CDR1 and CDR2 sequences are MNHNS and SASEGT. The CDR3 nucleotides are TGTGCCAGCATGCCGGCAGGACAGACGCATGGCTACACCTTC. Protein sequence: CASMPAGQTHGYTF.